What follows is one T cell receptor (beta chain) and its context. The sample is drawn from a study of T cell changes during pregnancy in multiple sclerosis. Trimming removed 4 bases at V and 7 bases at J, with 11 bases between. CDR1 is SGHTA and CDR2 is FQGNSA in the germline V gene. The CDR3 loop spans 13 amino acids. Generated by immunoSEQ multiplex PCR, the TCRdb table keeps only in-frame clones and is missing some. The data show under 70,000 clones, with approximately 90% seen just once and 0.6% to 0.9% held by the top ten. The origin of this receptor is a female donor with multiple sclerosis, enrolled in a pregnancy study. The rearrangement links TRBV7-2 to TRBJ1-5; D gene uncertain. This sample comprised CD4+ T cells from peripheral blood mononuclear cells, obtained in the first trimester of pregnancy. The CDR3 is CASSYRGEQPQHF. The DNA of the CDR3 is TGTGCCAGCAGCTATAGAGGAGAACAGCCCCAGCATTTT.